Listed below are T cell receptor beta chains from one sample, sequenced in a study of blood T cells in healthy people across ages. TCRdb reprocessed the 5' RACE reads via MiXCR and lists one record per CDR3 protein. The table lists some 850,000 distinct CDR3 sequences, 20% to 30% of them singletons. These same data were also listed under a study on T cells of mothers and their children.

Sequencing used blood. The receptors shown here come from a boy younger than 18 in good health. Both conserved end residues are trimmed from each CDR3. The D gene is left open where the match is weak.

D,V,J,CDR3
-,TRBV6-6,TRBJ1-1,ASSRYTSGNTEAF
-,TRBV7-6,TRBJ1-4,ASSPAGTEKLF
-,TRBV5-1,TRBJ1-4,ASSKGRDEGLF
-,TRBV10-2,TRBJ2-3,ASSDPGERTDTRY
-,TRBV20-1,-,SARDRTGGTQY
-,TRBV25-1,TRBJ1-2,ASIGAFYGYT
-,TRBV27,TRBJ1-1,ASSRPGKNTEAF
-,TRBV7-9,TRBJ1-1,ASSLVQGPTEAF
TRBD2,TRBV15,TRBJ2-3,ATSRDKRGFTDTQY
-,TRBV11-2,TRBJ2-1,ATTAVSYNEQF
-,TRBV6-5,TRBJ2-6,ASSYRISSGANVRT
TRBD1,TRBV14,TRBJ1-3,ASSQRGQGSGNTIY
TRBD1,TRBV6-6,TRBJ2-7,ASSPPGQGASEQY
TRBD2,TRBV11-2,TRBJ2-5,ASSSMMLAGGPETQY
-,TRBV5-1,TRBJ1-2,ASSLGFTGIDYGYT
-,TRBV2,-,ASSEASGAAEQY
TRBD1,TRBV7-3,TRBJ2-4,ASSSGTGNIQY
TRBD1,TRBV20-1,TRBJ2-5,SANRGAPGETQY
-,TRBV6-5,TRBJ2-7,ASSYSKLAGRYEQY
-,TRBV6-5,TRBJ2-5,ASGYGRNPETQY
-,TRBV4-1,TRBJ1-2,ASSQDRTSYGYT
TRBD2,TRBV20-1,TRBJ2-3,SARDSGGLFSTDAQY
-,TRBV30,TRBJ1-2,AWSAQRVVGYT
TRBD2,TRBV6-6,TRBJ2-1,ASTGTNYNEQF
TRBD1,TRBV15,TRBJ2-2,ATRPGGRTGELF
-,TRBV30,TRBJ1-2,AWSKDWRGGYT
TRBD1,TRBV20-1,TRBJ2-5,SARLGQGFQETQY
-,TRBV12-3/TRBV12-4,TRBJ1-6,ASSFSGGSYNSPLH
-,TRBV28,-,ASRYQNEQY
-,TRBV20-1,TRBJ2-1,SSPGRASYNEQF
-,TRBV10-3,TRBJ2-6,ASSWTDIKEANVLT
TRBD2,TRBV9,TRBJ2-6,ASNDPAGGPGANVLT
-,TRBV27,TRBJ2-1,ASRVNTNEQF
-,TRBV7-9,TRBJ2-2,ASSPGSRYDTGELF
TRBD1,TRBV12-3/TRBV12-4,TRBJ1-2,ASSLQDRVRYGYT
-,TRBV5-6,TRBJ2-3,ASSFDRTGTDTQY
-,TRBV18,TRBJ1-3,ASSPGFLSGNTIY
TRBD2,TRBV6-1,TRBJ2-3,ASSGALAGTTDTQY
TRBD1,TRBV10-2,TRBJ1-1,ASRDSSRDRAEAF
-,TRBV4-1,TRBJ2-1,ASSQDWGRISSYNEQF
-,TRBV5-1,TRBJ1-1,ASSPVAGEAF
-,TRBV4-1,TRBJ2-7,ASSQAQLDRYEQY
-,TRBV3-1,TRBJ2-3,ASRQADTQY
TRBD1,TRBV28,TRBJ1-4,ASSPGTGVIEKLF
TRBD1,TRBV7-9,TRBJ2-5,ASSLWSRGQETQY
TRBD1,TRBV19,TRBJ1-5,ASSTDRDEEISNQPQH
-,TRBV4-2,TRBJ2-1,ASSQGGTPGDEQF
TRBD1,TRBV7-9,TRBJ2-2,ASSLRDSSIGELF
-,TRBV4-1,TRBJ1-1,ASRSTVMNTEAF
TRBD1,TRBV7-6,TRBJ2-7,ASSIRQGRYEQY
TRBD2,TRBV6-1,-,ASSLDGTSGGGETQY
-,TRBV4-2,TRBJ1-4,ASSQERREHFATNEKLF
-,TRBV13,TRBJ2-7,ASTTSWGVNEQY
TRBD1,TRBV20-1,TRBJ1-4,SARRQGAREKLF
TRBD1,TRBV3-1,-,ASKLGQGIGGEQF